This TCR beta chain appears in the sequencing data of a study of cytomegalovirus exposure and HLA in healthy donors. Repertoires were generated with immunoSEQ multiplex PCR, while TCRdb's copy carries only in-frame clones and drops some. The sample has around 150,000 clones, roughly nine tenths seen once. General observations from the study: Subsequent analysis of the approximately 130 validation repertoires found a tendency for first-cohort TCR clusters to co-occur. Per published reports, the classifier diagnosed cytomegalovirus status with high specificity and sensitivity. Among TCR sequences, most were rare, though some public TCRs appeared in many donors. The study put some 150 TCR beta chains on its list as cytomegalovirus-associated.

A remark on this clone: Its specificity is unknown.

V shed 5 bases, J shed 3 bases, and the junction held 6 bases outside the gene matches. This CDR3 region has 15 residues. The germline V gene encodes CDR1 SGHTA and CDR2 FQGNSA. Specimen: PBMCs. The chain links TRBV7-2 to TRBJ2-7; TRBD2 matches at 11 bases. The source of this sequence is a woman aged 18 to 35 in good health and CMV-seropositive. Here the CDR3 reads CASSLNSGGVYEQYF. In nucleotides, the CDR3 is TGTGCCAGCAGCCTCAATAGCGGGGGGGTCTACGAGCAGTACTTC. Looking up the rest from reference TRBV7-2 and TRBJ2-7 gives the full variable domain: GAGVSQSPSNKVTEKGKDVELRCDPISGHTALYWYRQSLGQGLEFLIYFQGNSAPDKSGLPSDRFSAERTGGSVSTLTIQRTQQEDSAVYLCASSLNSGGVYEQYFGPGTRLTVT.